This paragraph covers one T cell receptor (beta chain) sequence. The table came from immunoSEQ multiplex PCR; TCRdb's copy has only in-frame clones and leaves some out. This table holds approximately 30,000 clones, about 87% found once. This sample was taken from a study of chemoradiotherapy in HPV16-positive cancers. Germline V CDR1 and CDR2: SGHAT, FQNNGV. V gave up 4 bases and J gave up 5 bases; unmatched junction bases: 9. This CDR3 is 15 amino acids long. The chain has TRBV11-2 and TRBJ2-3; 7 bases are a match to TRBD1. The receptor's source is a human donor with HPV-associated anogenital cancer. The sequenced sample was blood, obtained from a patient who underwent chemoradiotherapy. The CDR3 sequence is CASSSEGGAGDTQYF. The CDR3 coding sequence is TGTGCCAGCAGCTCCGAAGGGGGCGCGGGAGATACGCAGTATTTT.